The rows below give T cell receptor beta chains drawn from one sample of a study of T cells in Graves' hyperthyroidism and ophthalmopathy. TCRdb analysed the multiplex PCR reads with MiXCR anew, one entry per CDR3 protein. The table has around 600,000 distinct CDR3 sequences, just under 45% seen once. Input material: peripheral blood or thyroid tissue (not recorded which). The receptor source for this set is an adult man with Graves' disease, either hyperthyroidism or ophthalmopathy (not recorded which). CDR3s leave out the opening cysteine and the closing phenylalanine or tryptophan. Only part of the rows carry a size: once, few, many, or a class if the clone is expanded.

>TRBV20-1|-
SARESTWGTEAF
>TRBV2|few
ASSSSGGHSYEQY
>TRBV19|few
ASSTEFYEAF
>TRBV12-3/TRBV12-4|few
ASSSDTRSFYGYT
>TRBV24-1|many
ATSARDRGAGYT
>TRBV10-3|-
ATLRPGGITEAF
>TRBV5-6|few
ASSSRTGIGNQPQH
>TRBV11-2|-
ARVGGTGNQPQH
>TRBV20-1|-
SARVGTGYTEAF
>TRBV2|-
ASSLDPGDETEAF
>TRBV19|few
ASSMEGGDSYYEQY
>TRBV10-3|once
ASMGGGSLTLGRTEAF
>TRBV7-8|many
ASSSDRGRAKLF
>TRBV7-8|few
ASSLAALMNTEAF
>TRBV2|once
AWSSTDYEQY
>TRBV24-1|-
ATSDSSPKFGLRQPQH
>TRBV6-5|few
ASSSTGPTYGYT
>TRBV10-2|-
ASRQGGEQY
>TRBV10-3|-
ASSSDIYEQY
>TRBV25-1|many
ASSEWSPDRGYEQY
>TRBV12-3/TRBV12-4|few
ATQTGPNYGYT
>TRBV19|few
ASKELAGELF
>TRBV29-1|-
SAVGGMNTIY
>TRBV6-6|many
ASSYGQIYGYT
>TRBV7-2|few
ASSPGGLVYGYT
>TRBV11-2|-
ASSPQGVGPYGYEQY
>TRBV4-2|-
ASSQEPSGTGVETQY
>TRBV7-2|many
ASSLSRTGKQETQY
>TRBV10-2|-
ASSVAGEGYT
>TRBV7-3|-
ASSVQANYGYT
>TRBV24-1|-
ATSDRTAETQY